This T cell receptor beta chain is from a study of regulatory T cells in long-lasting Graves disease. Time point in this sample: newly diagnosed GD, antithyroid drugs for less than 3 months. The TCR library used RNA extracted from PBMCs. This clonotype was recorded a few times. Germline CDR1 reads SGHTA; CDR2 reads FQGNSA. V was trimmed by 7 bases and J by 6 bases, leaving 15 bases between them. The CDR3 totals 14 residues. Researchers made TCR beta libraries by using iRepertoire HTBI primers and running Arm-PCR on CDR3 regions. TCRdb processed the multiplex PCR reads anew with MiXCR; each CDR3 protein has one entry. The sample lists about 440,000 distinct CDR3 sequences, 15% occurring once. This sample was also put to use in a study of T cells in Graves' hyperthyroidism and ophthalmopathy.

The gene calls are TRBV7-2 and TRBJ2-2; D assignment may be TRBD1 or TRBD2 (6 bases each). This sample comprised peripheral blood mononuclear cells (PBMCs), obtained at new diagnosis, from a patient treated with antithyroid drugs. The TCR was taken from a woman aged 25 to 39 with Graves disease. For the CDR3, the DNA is TGTGCCAGCAACAAAGGGGGGACGTCCGGGGAGCTGTTTTTT. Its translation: CASNKGGTSGELFF.